This T cell receptor beta chain was retrieved from a study of Ad26.COV2.S vaccination and SARS-CoV-2 variants. CDR1 is MGHRA, CDR2 YSYEKL, per germline. Trimming took 1 base from V and 9 from J; bases not matched to a gene: 2. The CDR3 contains 13 residues. The study's findings and limits: Breadth, reportedly substantial, characterized the spike-specific CD8+ and CD4+ T cell responses after vaccination. Recipients given vaccine exceeded placebo recipients in spike-specific TCR breadth.

The assay was immunoSEQ multiplex PCR, and TCRdb's table has in-frame clones only and misses some. The profile shows some 350,000 clones, about 90% of them singletons. A remark on this clone: What it binds is unknown.

The material sequenced was peripheral blood, taken after recovery from COVID-19. The receptor's source is a human donor who had recovered from COVID-19. The rearrangement uses TRBV4-1 and TRBJ2-1; 8 bases align to TRBD2. The CDR3 here is CASSQGTSSEQFF. The CDR3 nucleotides are TGCGCCAGCAGCCAAGGGACTAGCAGTGAGCAGTTCTTC.